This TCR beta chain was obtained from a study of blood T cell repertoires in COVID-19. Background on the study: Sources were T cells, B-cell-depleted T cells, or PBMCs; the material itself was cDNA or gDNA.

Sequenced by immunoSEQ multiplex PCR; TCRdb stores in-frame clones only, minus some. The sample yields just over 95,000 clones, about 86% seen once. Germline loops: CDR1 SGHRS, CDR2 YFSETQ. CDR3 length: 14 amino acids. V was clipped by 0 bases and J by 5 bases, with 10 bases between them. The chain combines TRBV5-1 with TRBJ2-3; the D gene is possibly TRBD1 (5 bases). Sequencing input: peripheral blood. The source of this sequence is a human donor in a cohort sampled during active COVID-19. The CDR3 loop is CASSLVAGLDTQYF. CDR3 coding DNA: TGCGCCAGCAGCTTGGTAGCAGGGTTAGATACGCAGTATTTT.